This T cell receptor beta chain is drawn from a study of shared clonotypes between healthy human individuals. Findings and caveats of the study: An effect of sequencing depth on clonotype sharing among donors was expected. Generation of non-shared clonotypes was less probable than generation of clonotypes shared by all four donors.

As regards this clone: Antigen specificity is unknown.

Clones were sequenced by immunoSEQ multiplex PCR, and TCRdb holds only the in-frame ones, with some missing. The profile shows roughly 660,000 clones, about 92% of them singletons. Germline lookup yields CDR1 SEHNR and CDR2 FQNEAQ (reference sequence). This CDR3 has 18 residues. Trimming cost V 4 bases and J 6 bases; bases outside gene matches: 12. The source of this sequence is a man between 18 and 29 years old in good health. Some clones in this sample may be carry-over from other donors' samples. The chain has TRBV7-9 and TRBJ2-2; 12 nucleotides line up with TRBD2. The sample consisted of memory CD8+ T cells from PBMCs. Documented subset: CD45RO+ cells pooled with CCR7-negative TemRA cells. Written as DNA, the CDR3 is TGTGCCAGCAGCTCGCCCCCTAGCGGGAGGGCCTCGGCCGGGGAGCTGTTTTTT. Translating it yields CASSSPPSGRASAGELFF. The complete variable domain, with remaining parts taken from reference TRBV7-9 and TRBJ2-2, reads DTGVSQNPRHKITKRGQNVTFRCDPISEHNRLYWYRQTLGQGPEFLTYFQNEAQLEKSRLLSDRFSAERPKGSFSTLEIQRTEQGDSAMYLCASSSPPSGRASAGELFFGEGSRLTVL.